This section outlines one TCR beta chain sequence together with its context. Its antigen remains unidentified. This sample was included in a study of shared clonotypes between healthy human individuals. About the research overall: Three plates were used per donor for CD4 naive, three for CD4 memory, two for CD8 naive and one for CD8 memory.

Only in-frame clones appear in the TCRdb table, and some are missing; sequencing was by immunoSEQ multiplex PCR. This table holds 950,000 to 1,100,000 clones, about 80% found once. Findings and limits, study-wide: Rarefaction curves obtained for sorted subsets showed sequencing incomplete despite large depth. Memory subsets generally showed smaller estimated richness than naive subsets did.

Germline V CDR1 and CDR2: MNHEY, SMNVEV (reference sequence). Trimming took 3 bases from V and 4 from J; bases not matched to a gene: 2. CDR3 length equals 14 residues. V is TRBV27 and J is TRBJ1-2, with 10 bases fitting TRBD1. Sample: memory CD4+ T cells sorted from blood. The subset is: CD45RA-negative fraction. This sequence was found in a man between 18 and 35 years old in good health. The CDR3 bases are TGTGCCAGCAGTTTGACAGGGGGCATCTATGGCTACACCTTC. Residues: CASSLTGGIYGYTF.